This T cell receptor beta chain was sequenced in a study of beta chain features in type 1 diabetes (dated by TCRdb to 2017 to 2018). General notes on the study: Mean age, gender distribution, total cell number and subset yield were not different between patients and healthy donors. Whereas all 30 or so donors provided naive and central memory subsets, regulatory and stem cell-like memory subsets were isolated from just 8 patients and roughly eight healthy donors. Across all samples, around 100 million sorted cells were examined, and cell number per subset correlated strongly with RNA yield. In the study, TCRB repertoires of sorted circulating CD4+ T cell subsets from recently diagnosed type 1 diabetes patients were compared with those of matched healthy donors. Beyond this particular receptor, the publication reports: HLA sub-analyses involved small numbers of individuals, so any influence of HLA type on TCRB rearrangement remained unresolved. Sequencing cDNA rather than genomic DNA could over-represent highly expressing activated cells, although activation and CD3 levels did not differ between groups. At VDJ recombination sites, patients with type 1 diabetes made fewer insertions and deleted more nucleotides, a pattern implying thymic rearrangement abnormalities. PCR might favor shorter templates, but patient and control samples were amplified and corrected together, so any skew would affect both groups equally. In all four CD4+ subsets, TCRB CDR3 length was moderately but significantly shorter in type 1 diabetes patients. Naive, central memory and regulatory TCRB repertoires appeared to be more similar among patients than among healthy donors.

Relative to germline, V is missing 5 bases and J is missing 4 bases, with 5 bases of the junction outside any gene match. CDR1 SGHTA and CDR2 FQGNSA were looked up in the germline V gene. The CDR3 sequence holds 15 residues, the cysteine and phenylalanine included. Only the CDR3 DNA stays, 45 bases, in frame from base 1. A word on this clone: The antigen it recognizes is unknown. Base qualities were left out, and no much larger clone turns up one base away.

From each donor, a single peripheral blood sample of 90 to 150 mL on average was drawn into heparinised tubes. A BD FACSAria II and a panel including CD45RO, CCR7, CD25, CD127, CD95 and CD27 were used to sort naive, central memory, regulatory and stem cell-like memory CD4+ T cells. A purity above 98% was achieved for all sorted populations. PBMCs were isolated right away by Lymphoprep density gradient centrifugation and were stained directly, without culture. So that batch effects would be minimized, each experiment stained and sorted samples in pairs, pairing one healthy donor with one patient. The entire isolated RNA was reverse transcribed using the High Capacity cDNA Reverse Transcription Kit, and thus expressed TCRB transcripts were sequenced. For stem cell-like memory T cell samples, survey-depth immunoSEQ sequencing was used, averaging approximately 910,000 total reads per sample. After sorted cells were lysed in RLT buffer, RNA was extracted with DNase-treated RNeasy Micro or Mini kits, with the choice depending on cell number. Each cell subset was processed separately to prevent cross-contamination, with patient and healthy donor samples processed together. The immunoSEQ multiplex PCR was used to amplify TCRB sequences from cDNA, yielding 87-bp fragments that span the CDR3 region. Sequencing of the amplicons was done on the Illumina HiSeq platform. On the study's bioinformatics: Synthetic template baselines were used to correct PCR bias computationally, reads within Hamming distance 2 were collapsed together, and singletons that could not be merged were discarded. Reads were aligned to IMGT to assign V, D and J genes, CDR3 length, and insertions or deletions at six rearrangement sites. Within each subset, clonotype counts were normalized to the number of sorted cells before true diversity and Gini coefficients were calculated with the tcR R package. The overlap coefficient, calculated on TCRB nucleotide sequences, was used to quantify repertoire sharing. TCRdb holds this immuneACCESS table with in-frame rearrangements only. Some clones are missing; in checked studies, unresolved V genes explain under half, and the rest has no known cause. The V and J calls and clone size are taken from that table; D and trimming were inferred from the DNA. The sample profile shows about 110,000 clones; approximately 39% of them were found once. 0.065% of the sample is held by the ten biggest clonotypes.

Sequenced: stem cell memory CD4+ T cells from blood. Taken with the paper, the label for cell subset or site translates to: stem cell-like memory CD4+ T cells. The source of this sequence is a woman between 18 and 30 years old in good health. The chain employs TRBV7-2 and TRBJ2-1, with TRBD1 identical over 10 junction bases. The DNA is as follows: TGTGCCAGCAGCCCCCGGACAGGGGGGTACAATGAGCAGTTCTTC. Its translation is CASSPRTGGYNEQFF.